This T cell receptor beta chain was captured in a study of a mutant IDH1 vaccine in newly diagnosed glioma. Study-level background: The patients were given eight vaccinations, one each in weeks 1, 3, 5, 7, 11, 15, 19 and 23. General observations from the study: Patients mounted vaccine-induced immune responses in 93.3% of cases.

This clone was seen a few times. What it binds is unknown. TCRdb keeps only in-frame clones here, not all; method: immunoSEQ multiplex PCR. The table has roughly 130,000 clones, around four fifths seen once; the top ten hold around 5.5%. Time point meaning: week 11, during vaccination. Each vaccine dose was 300 ug of mutant IDH1 20-mer peptide, with topical imiquimod. Donors had new IDH1-mutant astrocytomas of WHO grade 3 or 4 (ATRX-lost). The length of the CDR3 is 14 residues. V gave up 5 bases and J gave up 6 bases; unmatched junction bases: 8. The germline V gene encodes CDR1 LNHDA and CDR2 SQIVND (reference sequence).

The V gene is TRBV19, the J gene TRBJ1-1; TRBD1 agrees at 8 bases. The source is a middle-aged man with glioma. The sequenced sample was PBMCs, obtained from a glioma patient whose treatment included an IDH1 peptide vaccine. CDR3 in amino acids: CASSPWTGSPEAFF. DNA for the CDR3: TGTGCCAGTAGTCCATGGACAGGGTCGCCTGAAGCTTTCTTT.